A selection of T cell receptor beta chains follows, all from one sample in a study of early T cells in non-severe SARS-CoV-2 infection. TCRdb redid the calling of the 5' RACE reads with MiXCR, one entry per CDR3 protein. The table lists some 30,000 distinct CDR3 sequences, 6% to 7% of them singletons. The sequenced sample consisted of whole blood. The receptors come from an adult who was a healthcare worker with PCR-confirmed SARS-CoV-2 infection or an uninfected control (not recorded which). Each CDR3 is given with its conserved first and last residue. The order of the fields is clone size, D gene, V gene, J gene, CDR3 protein, CDR3 DNA. The D gene is left open where the match is weak. A clone size is listed for some rows: how often the clone was seen (once, few, many), or a class if it is expanded.

>many|TRBD2|TRBV12-5|TRBJ2-7
CASGSSSGAYEQYF
TGTGCTAGTGGTTCTTCTAGCGGGGCCTACGAGCAGTACTTC
>many|-|TRBV6-2/TRBV6-3|TRBJ2-1
CASRGWDYNEQFF
TGTGCCAGCAGAGGTTGGGATTACAATGAGCAGTTCTTC
>many|TRBD2|TRBV18|TRBJ2-1
CASSPAREANNEQFF
TGTGCCAGCTCACCAGCCCGGGAGGCTAACAATGAGCAGTTCTTC
>many|TRBD2|TRBV7-2|TRBJ2-2
CASSSLAGGLRTGELFF
TGTGCCAGCAGCTCCTTAGCGGGGGGGCTGAGGACCGGGGAGCTGTTTTTT
>many|TRBD1|TRBV12-3/TRBV12-4|TRBJ1-2
CASSFDGTGAYGYTF
TGTGCCAGCAGTTTTGATGGGACAGGTGCCTATGGCTACACCTTC
>many|-|TRBV10-1|TRBJ1-1
CARGRDWQAFF
TGCGCCAGGGGTAGGGACTGGCAAGCTTTCTTT
>-|TRBD1|TRBV7-2|TRBJ1-1
CASSPRQGSTEAFF
TGTGCCAGCAGCCCCAGACAGGGGTCCACTGAAGCTTTCTTT
>few|-|TRBV7-2|TRBJ1-3
CASSFQGVAGNTIYF
TGTGCCAGCAGCTTTCAGGGTGTAGCTGGAAACACCATATATTTT
>many|-|TRBV28|TRBJ2-2
CASSPSRETGELFF
TGTGCCAGCAGTCCCTCCAGGGAAACCGGGGAGCTGTTTTTT
>many|-|TRBV2|TRBJ2-1
CASSDMGAQSEQFF
TGTGCCAGCAGTGATATGGGGGCGCAGAGTGAGCAGTTCTTC
>many|-|TRBV6-1|TRBJ2-5
CASLYRVEGTQYF
TGTGCCAGCCTTTACAGGGTAGAAGGGACCCAGTACTTC
>many|-|TRBV6-2/TRBV6-3|TRBJ2-3
CATYPGGTDTQYF
TGTGCCACCTACCCGGGGGGCACAGATACGCAGTATTTT
>many|-|TRBV12-3/TRBV12-4|TRBJ1-1
CASSSSGQGKTEAFF
-
>many|-|TRBV7-2|TRBJ2-5
CASSLDRAQETQYF
TGTGCCAGCAGCTTAGACAGGGCCCAAGAGACCCAGTACTTC
>-|-|TRBV30|TRBJ2-3
CAWSRGNPPDTQYF
TGTGCCTGGAGTAGGGGGAACCCCCCAGATACGCAGTATTTT
>many|-|TRBV7-9|TRBJ2-5
CASTLASTETQYF
TGTGCCAGCACCCTGGCTAGCACAGAGACCCAGTACTTC
>few|-|TRBV7-2|TRBJ2-1
CASSYFAHNEQFF
TGTGCCAGCAGCTACTTTGCCCACAATGAGCAGTTCTTC